This note documents a single T cell receptor beta chain sequence. The data are from a study of blood T cell repertoires in COVID-19. Study at large: COVID-19 samples from acute and convalescent phases originated in the United States, Italy and Spain. In each case, the material was cDNA or gDNA derived from T cells, B-cell-depleted T cells, or PBMCs.

As originally analysed: Amplification of reference gene primers was used by the study to estimate nucleated cell counts. Measured with immunoSEQ multiplex PCR; TCRdb has only the in-frame clones, and not every one. The DNA gave D and trimming, while V, J and clone size come from that table. The sample has 280,000 or so clones; approximately 84% are singletons. The CDR3 contains 18 residues. V lost 0 bases to trimming and J lost 0 bases, with 17 bases between them. Germline V CDR1 and CDR2: SGHDN, FVKESK. The sequence came from a woman between 25 and 40 years old who had recovered from COVID-19. The chain carries TRBV14 and TRBJ2-5, with D unclear. Sequences were obtained from peripheral blood. In nucleotides, the CDR3 is TGTGCCAGCAGCCAAGAAAATAAGCAAAATTGGTACCAAGAGACCCAGTACTTC. The encoded protein is CASSQENKQNWYQETQYF.